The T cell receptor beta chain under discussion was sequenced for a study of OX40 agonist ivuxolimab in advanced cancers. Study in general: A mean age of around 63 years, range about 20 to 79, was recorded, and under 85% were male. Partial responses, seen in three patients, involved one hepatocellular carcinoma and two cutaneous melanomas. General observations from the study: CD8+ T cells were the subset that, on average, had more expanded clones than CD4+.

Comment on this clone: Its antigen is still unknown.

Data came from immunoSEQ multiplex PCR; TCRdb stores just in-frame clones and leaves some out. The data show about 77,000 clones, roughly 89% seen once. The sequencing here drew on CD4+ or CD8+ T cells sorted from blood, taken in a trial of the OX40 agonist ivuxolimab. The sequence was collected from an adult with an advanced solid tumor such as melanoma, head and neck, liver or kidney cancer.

CDR3 sequence: CASSHKGDSYEQYF. CDR3 DNA sequence: TGTGCCAGCAGCCACAAAGGAGACTCCTACGAGCAGTACTTC. This rearrangement joins TRBV7-9 to TRBJ2-5, with D unclear. TRBJ2-7 matches the DNA end more closely, so the J call is doubtful. The CDR3 has 14 residues. Germline values: CDR1 SEHNR, CDR2 FQNEAQ (reference sequence).